This note documents a single TCR beta chain sequence. The antigen it recognizes is unknown. No much larger clone exists at a distance of one base, and base qualities are not known. These data originate in a study of blood T cell repertoires in COVID-19 (dated by TCRdb to about 2020). Background for the entire study: The collaborator samples originated in the United States, Italy and Spain and spanned the acute and convalescent phases of COVID-19. The material from the prospective study consisted of cDNA or gDNA derived from T cells, B-cell-depleted T cells, or PBMCs. Subjects who had been exposed to COVID-19, were actively infected with it, or had recovered from it provided the deeply sampled blood TCRbeta repertoires that made up the dataset. A freely available public database, intended as a resource for researchers studying the immune response to SARS-CoV-2, is where the repertoires were released. The samples were drawn from the first 160 participants of the ongoing ImmuneRACE study and from 1,200 or so subjects provided by 6 global collaborators. Sample metadata almost always included a de-identified subject ID, COVID-19 status, age in years and sex. HLA class I and class II types, where available, came from metadata supplied by the sample provider rather than from assay-based typing. Findings and caveats that apply to the study as a whole: How much clinical and demographic metadata was included differed by source and by participant, and the metadata was provided uncurated.

TCRbeta CDR3 regions were amplified from genomic DNA by means of the immunoSEQ Assay, a bias-controlled multiplex PCR. In the paper's pipeline: Nucleated cell counts per sample were estimated from amplification of reference gene primers within the assay. To quantify the absolute abundance of each unique TCRbeta CDR3 rearrangement, sequence reads were collapsed and filtered. Productive Simpson clonality was computed per sample as the square root of Simpson's diversity index over productive rearrangements. TCRdb's version of the immuneACCESS table is confined to in-frame rearrangements and falls short of the full clone set. An unresolved V gene accounts for under half of the shortfall where checked; the remainder is of unknown origin. V, J and clone size were drawn from that table, and D and trimming were deduced from the DNA. In this sample the table shows more than 200,000 clones, approximately 80% of which occur a single time. Approximately 30% of the sample goes to the ten largest clones.

The germline V gene gives CDR1 as MDHEN and CDR2 as SYDVKM. V sheds 3 bases and J sheds 7 bases, leaving 16 bases between their ends. Taken from cysteine to phenylalanine, the CDR3 has 15 residues. Kept here is only the CDR3 DNA, which spans 45 bases and is read in frame from base 1. Collaborating institutions collected whole blood in K2EDTA tubes following their own protocols. For TCRbeta analysis, collaborators shipped samples as frozen whole blood, isolated PBMCs, or DNA extracted from either of those sample types. The sequencing input was peripheral blood. The receptor comes from a man in his forties with acute or convalescent COVID-19. The chain joins TRBV28 to TRBJ1-5, and the D gene may be TRBD1, 6 bases matching. The nucleotide sequence reads as follows: TGTGCCAGCAGTTTCCTGGGGCAGAGGGGGCAGCCCCAGCATTTT. This is translated as CASSFLGQRGQPQHF.